These 24 T cell receptor beta chains came from one sample sequenced in a study of vaccination and CD4 T cells after COVID-19. These receptors are not linked to any known antigen. The assay that was used to sequence DNA from cultured CD4+ T cells was the Oncomine TCR Beta short-read assay. Genomic DNA was isolated from CD4+ T cells that had been cultured. In TCRdb, the PCR reads were re-called with MiXCR into one record per CDR3 protein. The sample shows about 9,400 distinct CDR3 sequences, approximately 31% of them seen only once. Treatment of the sample: approximately 9-day PBMC culture with coronavirus spike peptide pools or control peptides (ViraFEST assay). The unexposed donor provided CD4+ T cells, which were taken before the COVID-19 pandemic (2011-2018). Specimen: CD4+ T cells from blood, cultured in vitro. The receptors were sampled from a human donor in good health.

This chain connects TRBV6-2 or TRBV6-3 to TRBJ2-6; 9 bases are shared with TRBD1. The trim removed 0 bases at V and 0 bases at J, leaving 3 bases unmatched. The CDR3 runs to 18 residues. Germline lookup yields CDR1 MNHEY and CDR2 SVGEGT. Here the CDR3 reads CASSYSTGGVSGANVLTF. CDR3 nucleotide sequence: TGTGCCAGCAGTTACTCGACAGGGGGGGTCTCTGGGGCCAACGTCCTGACTTTC.

The chain is built from TRBV10-3 and TRBJ2-5; weak D call: TRBD2 (5 bases). Per germline, CDR1 ENHRY and CDR2 SYGVKD. This CDR3 comprises 14 residues. V was pared by 2 bases and J by 2 bases, with 9 bases between. CDR3 DNA sequence: TGTGCCATCAGTGAGCCCCCGGGGCAAGAGACCCAGTACTTC. Translating gives CAISEPPGQETQYF.

The rearrangement joins TRBV28 to TRBJ1-1, with 7 bases lining up with TRBD1. V dropped 5 bases and J dropped 0; count of bases not matched to a gene: 6. This CDR3 contains 15 residues. Per the germline V gene, CDR1 is MDHEN and CDR2 is SYDVKM. This chain's CDR3 is CASSQTGWLNTEAFF. The DNA for the CDR3 is TGTGCCAGCAGTCAGACAGGGTGGTTGAACACTGAAGCTTTCTTT.

This rearrangement joins TRBV7-8 to TRBJ2-7, with D perhaps assigned TRBD1 or TRBD2 (5 bases each). Trimming cost V 10 bases and J 5 bases, with 24 bases left between them. The length of the CDR3 is 15 residues. Germline CDR1 SGHVS, CDR2 FQNEAQ. CDR3 residues: CAIIPVGARFNEQYF. DNA for the CDR3: TGTGCCATAATCCCCGTCGGGGCCCGGTTCAACGAGCAGTACTTC. The entire variable domain, with the rest obtained from reference TRBV7-8 and TRBJ2-7, is as follows: GAGVSQSPRYKVAKRGQDVALRCDPISGHVSLFWYQQALGQGPEFLTYFQNEAQLDKSGLPSDRFFAERPEGSVSTLKIQRTQQEDSAVYLCAIIPVGARFNEQYFGPGTRLTVT.

V gene TRBV20-1 combines with J gene TRBJ2-7, with D maybe TRBD2 (5 bases). CDR1 is DFQATT and CDR2 is SNEGSKA in the germline V gene (reference sequence). CDR3 length equals 11 residues. V was trimmed by 6 bases and J by 3 bases, leaving 9 bases between them. The CDR3, as DNA: TGCAGTGCCCAGCGGAGCTACGAGCAGTACTTC. Protein: CSAQRSYEQYF.

This chain links TRBV9 with TRBJ2-1; D is uncertain. In germline, CDR1 is SGDLS, CDR2 YYNGEE. The CDR3 is 12 amino acids. V lost 0 bases, J lost 8 bases, and 6 bases lay in between. The CDR3 DNA reads as TGTGCCAGCAGCGTAGACCGCGATGAGCAGTTCTTC. Amino acid sequence: CASSVDRDEQFF.

The genes are TRBV14 and TRBJ1-1, with D possibly matching TRBD1 (5 bases). CDR1 is SGHDN and CDR2 is FVKESK in the germline V gene. This CDR3 has 16 amino acids. The V end lost 1 base, the J end lost 0 bases, and 12 bases lay between the germline ends. This chain's CDR3 is CASSQGGGRVNTEAFF. In nucleotides, the CDR3 is TGTGCCAGCAGCCAAGGGGGCGGCAGGGTGAACACTGAAGCTTTCTTT.

The genes are TRBV5-4 and TRBJ2-3, with 7 positions matching TRBD1. Germline lookup yields CDR1 SGHNT and CDR2 YYREEE (reference sequence). The junction had 7 bases not matched to a gene; V was cut back by 5 bases and J by 1 base. CDR3 length: 15 amino acids. The CDR3, as DNA: TGTGCCAGCAGATACCCGGGACAGCGCACAGATACGCAGTATTTT. This translates into CASRYPGQRTDTQYF. Combining the CDR3 with reference TRBV5-4 and TRBJ2-3 gives the whole variable domain ETGVTQSPTHLIKTRGQQVTLRCSSQSGHNTVSWYQQALGQGPQFIFQYYREEENGRGNFPPRFSGLQFPNYSSELNVNALELDDSALYLCASRYPGQRTDTQYFGPGTRLTVL.

This clonotype was picked up a small number of times. The chain is built from TRBV15 and TRBJ2-1; 11 nucleotides match TRBD2. Germline V CDR1 and CDR2: LNHNV, YYDKDF (reference sequence). The CDR3 extends over 15 amino acids. With 4 bases clipped from V and 2 bases from J, the junction kept 1 base outside the gene matches. CDR3 in amino acids: CATSTGLAAYNEQFF. In DNA form, the CDR3 reads TGTGCCACCAGCACGGGACTAGCGGCCTACAATGAGCAGTTCTTC.

This sequence joins TRBV19 and TRBJ2-7, with D possibly being TRBD1 (6 bases). The CDR3 extends over 14 amino acids. The germline V and J ends were trimmed by 5 bases and 6 bases, with 17 bases remaining between them. The germline V gene has CDR1 LNHDA and CDR2 SQIVND (reference sequence). CDR3 region: CASSGTGQDGEQYF. CDR3 DNA: TGTGCCAGTAGTGGAACAGGGCAAGACGGCGAGCAGTACTTC.

This sequence joins TRBV4-3 and TRBJ1-2; possible D gene TRBD1, 5 bases. Trimming removed 0 bases at V and 0 bases at J, with 14 bases between. Germline CDR1 and CDR2: LGHNA and YSLEER. The CDR3 loop spans 17 amino acids. The CDR3 DNA is TGCGCCAGCAGCCAAGAAGTCGTCCCGACAGCTAACTATGGCTACACCTTC. Amino acid sequence: CASSQEVVPTANYGYTF.

This clonotype was seen more than once but under ten times. The V call is TRBV25-1, the J call TRBJ2-7, with 8 bases fitting TRBD2. The germline V gene encodes CDR1 MGHDK and CDR2 SYGVNS. The CDR3 covers 13 residues. The V segment lost 4 bases and the J segment 6 bases; nucleotides outside the gene matches: 5. In nucleotides, the CDR3 is TGTGCCAGCAGTGGGCGGGGGGAGGGCGAGCAGTACTTC. It is translated as CASSGRGEGEQYF.

This clonotype was observed a handful of times. The rearrangement uses TRBV20-1 and TRBJ2-7; D is unresolved. CDR1 is DFQATT and CDR2 is SNEGSKA in the germline V gene (reference sequence). V was cut by 3 bases and J by 4 bases, with 16 bases left in between. This CDR3 contains 14 residues. CDR3 sequence: CSASPDGSGYEQYF. In DNA form, the CDR3 reads TGCAGTGCTAGCCCCGACGGTTCTGGGTACGAGCAGTACTTC.

The rearrangement joins TRBV28 to TRBJ2-1; D gene unclear. The CDR3 is 15 residues long. Trimming pared 3 bases from V and 2 bases from J, leaving 11 bases between. CDR1 and CDR2 from the germline V gene are MDHEN and SYDVKM. Written as DNA, the CDR3 is TGTGCCAGCAGTTTCTCGATCACGGCCTACAATGAGCAGTTCTTC. Its translation: CASSFSITAYNEQFF.

The rearrangement uses TRBV7-6 and TRBJ2-5, with D unresolved. Trimming shortened V by 7 bases and J by 5 bases, and 11 bases separated the two germline ends. The CDR3 has 12 amino acids. CDR1 is SGHVS and CDR2 is FNYEAQ in the germline V gene. CDR3 residues: CASTSLGETQYF. The CDR3 DNA follows: TGTGCCAGCACCTCCCTAGGGGAGACCCAGTACTTC.

This clonotype was observed a few times. The V gene is TRBV2, the J gene TRBJ1-5; D call uncertain. CDR3 length equals 14 residues. In germline, CDR1 is SNHLY, CDR2 FYNNEI. Trimming stripped 5 bases from V and 6 bases from J, with 14 bases between. In nucleotides, the CDR3 is TGTGCCAGCAGTTCCGAGGGTCCCGGTCAGCCCCAGCATTTT. Translated, it gives CASSSEGPGQPQHF.

In its sample, this clonotype was seen once. CDR3 DNA sequence: TGTGCCAGCAGCCTACAGGGTCCCTTAGCGAGAGCTTTCTTT. Amino acid sequence: CASSLQGPLARAFF. This rearrangement joins TRBV28 to TRBJ1-1, with a tentative D call TRBD1 (6 bases). Trimming took 6 bases from V and 10 from J, leaving 21 bases between them. Germline CDR1 reads MDHEN; CDR2 reads SYDVKM. CDR3 size: 14 residues.

The chain recombines TRBV29-1 with TRBJ1-1, with unresolved D. Trimming pared 8 bases from V and 1 base from J, leaving 14 bases between. CDR3 size: 13 residues. CDR1 SQVTM and CDR2 ANQGSEA come from the germline V gene. The CDR3 protein is CSCWYTSNTEAFF. The CDR3 region has the DNA TGCAGCTGCTGGTACACCTCGAACACTGAAGCTTTCTTT. Full variable domain (remainder filled in from reference TRBV29-1 and TRBJ1-1): SAVISQKPSRDICQRGTSLTIQCQVDSQVTMMFWYRQQPGQSLTLIATANQGSEATYESGFVIDKFPISRPNLTFSTLTVSNMSPEDSSIYLCSCWYTSNTEAFFGQGTRLTVV.

This clonotype was detected only a few times. The rearrangement links TRBV19 to TRBJ1-5; D possibly corresponds to TRBD1 (5 bases). V lost 3 bases, J lost 2 bases, and 11 bases lay in between. The germline gives CDR1 LNHDA, CDR2 SQIVND (reference sequence). The CDR3 is made up of 15 amino acids. The CDR3 sequence: CASSIPEGGNQPQHF. CDR3 bases: TGTGCCAGTAGTATCCCCGAAGGGGGCAATCAGCCCCAGCATTTT.

The rearrangement links TRBV27 to TRBJ1-4, with a weak D call TRBD1 (5 bases). CDR1 MNHEY and CDR2 SMNVEV come from the germline V gene (reference sequence). The CDR3 extends over 14 amino acids. Between the trimmed V and J ends, which lost 2 bases and 7 bases, there was a span of 11 bases. This CDR3 is CASSLGGWGEKLFF. In nucleotides, the CDR3 is TGTGCCAGCAGTTTAGGGGGGTGGGGTGAAAAACTGTTTTTT. The full variable domain, with the rest looked up from reference TRBV27 and TRBJ1-4, is EAQVTQNPRYLITVTGKKLTVTCSQNMNHEYMSWYRQDPGLGLRQIYYSMNVEVTDKGDVPEGYKVSRKEKRNFPLILESPSPNQTSLYFCASSLGGWGEKLFFGSGTQLSVL.

The J gene is TRBJ2-1, the V gene TRBV19, with a possible D match to TRBD2 (5 bases). Trimming shortened V by 3 bases and J by 4 bases, and 13 bases separated the two germline ends. This CDR3 is built from 15 residues. CDR1 is LNHDA and CDR2 is SQIVND in the germline V gene (reference sequence). CDR3 coding DNA: TGTGCCAGTAGTATCGGTACGGGGTTGTACAATGAGCAGTTCTTC. Its translation is CASSIGTGLYNEQFF.

This chain joins TRBV28 and TRBJ1-1, with D possibly matching TRBD1 (5 bases). This CDR3 has 13 amino acids. Germline V gene sequence: CDR1 MDHEN, CDR2 SYDVKM. V was shortened by 1 base and J by 9 bases, with 12 bases between the two germline ends. The CDR3 sequence is CASSLSRGGKAFF. Here the CDR3 DNA reads TGTGCCAGCAGTTTATCGCGGGGGGGAAAAGCTTTCTTT.

V is TRBV5-4 and J is TRBJ2-5; D unresolved. Germline CDR1 SGHNT, CDR2 YYREEE (reference sequence). The CDR3 covers 12 residues. V was trimmed by 1 base and J by 3 bases, leaving 4 bases between them. This chain's CDR3 is CASSLPEETQYF. The DNA for the CDR3 is TGTGCCAGCAGCTTGCCAGAAGAGACCCAGTACTTC. The full variable domain, in which reference TRBV5-4 and TRBJ2-5 provide the parts outside the CDR3, is ETGVTQSPTHLIKTRGQQVTLRCSSQSGHNTVSWYQQALGQGPQFIFQYYREEENGRGNFPPRFSGLQFPNYSSELNVNALELDDSALYLCASSLPEETQYFGPGTRLLVL.

This chain connects TRBV7-2 to TRBJ1-5; D is unclear. Germline values: CDR1 SGHTA, CDR2 FQGNSA. V was trimmed by 5 bases and J by 0 bases, leaving 11 bases between them. The CDR3 length is 15 residues. CDR3 amino acids: CASSPGISSNQPQHF. The CDR3 DNA is TGTGCCAGCAGCCCGGGAATCTCTAGCAATCAGCCCCAGCATTTT. The full variable domain, with the rest looked up from reference TRBV7-2 and TRBJ1-5, is GAGVSQSPSNKVTEKGKDVELRCDPISGHTALYWYRQSLGQGLEFLIYFQGNSAPDKSGLPSDRFSAERTGGSVSTLTIQRTQQEDSAVYLCASSPGISSNQPQHFGDGTRLSIL.